Listed below are T cell receptor beta chains from one sample, sequenced in a study of shared clonotypes between healthy human individuals. TCRdb's copy holds only in-frame clones and misses some; the assay was immunoSEQ multiplex PCR. The data contain 2 million to 2.5 million clones, over 85% of them seen just once; the ten biggest clones take up 0.36%. The sequencing sample was made of naive CD4+ T cells from PBMCs. The receptors stem from a young man in good health. Some clones in this sample may be carry-over from other donors' samples. CDR3s include the opening cysteine and the closing phenylalanine or tryptophan. D genes are given only for firm matches. Clone size is not always given. Where it is, it says once, few, many or a class for expanded clones.

D: NA
size: NA
J: TRBJ2-7
V: TRBV5-1
DNA: TGCGCCAGCAGCTCCGCAAGCTCCTACGAGCAGTACTTC
CDR3: CASSSASSYEQYF

D: NA
size: NA
J: TRBJ2-7
V: TRBV5-6
DNA: TGTGCCAGCAGCTTGGCCCACACGCAGTACTTC
CDR3: CASSLAHTQYF

D: TRBD1
size: NA
J: TRBJ1-1
V: TRBV4-1
DNA: TGCGCCAGCAGCCTAGGACAGGGATCGGTGAGAACTGAAGCTTTCTTT
CDR3: CASSLGQGSVRTEAFF

D: TRBD1
size: NA
J: TRBJ1-2
V: TRBV30
DNA: TGTGCCTGGAGTGCAACAGGGGGCATGGGTGGCTACACCTTC
CDR3: CAWSATGGMGGYTF

D: TRBD2
size: NA
J: TRBJ2-1
V: TRBV28
DNA: TGTGCCAGCCTAGCGGGAGGGCCCAATGAGCAGTTCTTC
CDR3: CASLAGGPNEQFF

D: NA
size: NA
J: TRBJ2-3
V: TRBV6-5
DNA: TGTGCCAGCAGTTCGACTCCCGCCCGAGGGCAGTATTTT
CDR3: CASSSTPARGQYF

D: NA
size: NA
J: TRBJ1-4
V: TRBV6-5
DNA: TGTGCCAGCAGCCCGAGGCCCAACAGTTTCTCGTTTTTT
CDR3: CASSPRPNSFSFF

D: NA
size: NA
J: TRBJ2-7
V: TRBV2
DNA: TGTGCCAGCAGCCGCTTAGAAGGCATTAAAGGGAGCGAGCAGTACTTC
CDR3: CASSRLEGIKGSEQYF

D: TRBD1
size: once
J: TRBJ2-7
V: TRBV28
DNA: TGTGCCAGCAGTTTCTCCGGGACAGCTAACTCCTACGAGCAGTACTTC
CDR3: CASSFSGTANSYEQYF

D: NA
size: NA
J: TRBJ2-7
V: TRBV27
DNA: TGTGCCGGCAGGGCGGGACACTCCTACGAGCAGTACTTC
CDR3: CAGRAGHSYEQYF

D: NA
size: NA
J: TRBJ2-3
V: TRBV11-3
DNA: TGTGCCAGCAGCAGAACAGGGCGAACAGATACGCAGTATTTT
CDR3: CASSRTGRTDTQYF

D: NA
size: NA
J: TRBJ1-2
V: TRBV6-1
DNA: TGTGCCAGCAGTGGTTGGGATGAACTGTTCTATGGCTACACCTTC
CDR3: CASSGWDELFYGYTF

D: TRBD2
size: NA
J: TRBJ2-5
V: TRBV14
DNA: TGTGCCAGCAGCCAAGACGGGCTAGCGGGGGGAGAGACCCAGTACTTC
CDR3: CASSQDGLAGGETQYF

D: TRBD1
size: NA
J: TRBJ1-3
V: TRBV28
DNA: TGTGCCAGCAGTTCAACAGGGGGCACTGGAAACACCATATATTTT
CDR3: CASSSTGGTGNTIYF

D: NA
size: NA
J: TRBJ2-3
V: TRBV7-8
DNA: TGTGCCAGCGGCCCCTCGAAGGCCATAGCGCCACTCGGGCCAGATACGCAGTATTTT
CDR3: CASGPSKAIAPLGPDTQYF

D: NA
size: NA
J: TRBJ2-7
V: TRBV5-5
DNA: TGTGCCAGCAATCATATACAGGGAGCCGGGGGCGAGCAGTACTTC
CDR3: CASNHIQGAGGEQYF

D: NA
size: NA
J: TRBJ2-1
V: TRBV10-3
DNA: TGTGCCATCAGTGAGTCAAGGGACCTAACCTACAATGAGCAGTTCTTC
CDR3: CAISESRDLTYNEQFF

D: NA
size: NA
J: TRBJ1-1
V: TRBV29-1
DNA: TGCAGCGTCCCCAGTTTTATGGTAAACACTGAAGCTTTCTTT
CDR3: CSVPSFMVNTEAFF

D: NA
size: few
J: TRBJ1-1
V: TRBV28
DNA: TGTGCCAGCAGTTGGGACCTAGGAGCTTTCTTT
CDR3: CASSWDLGAFF

D: NA
size: NA
J: TRBJ1-5
V: TRBV27
DNA: TGTGCCAGCAGTCTACGCGGGCCCTGGGGGAATCAGCCCCAGCATTTT
CDR3: CASSLRGPWGNQPQHF

D: NA
size: NA
J: TRBJ2-1
V: TRBV7-9
DNA: TGTGCCAGCAGCTTCGCGGACCCCGACGGTCGGTTCTTC
CDR3: CASSFADPDGRFF

D: TRBD2
size: NA
J: TRBJ2-7
V: TRBV18
DNA: TGTGCCAGCTCACTCGGACTAGCGGGAGTGGAGAAGCAGTACTTC
CDR3: CASSLGLAGVEKQYF

D: NA
size: NA
J: TRBJ2-4
V: TRBV11-2
DNA: TGTGCCAGCAGCCGGAGTCTAGCGCCACTAGCCAAAAACATTCAGTACTTC
CDR3: CASSRSLAPLAKNIQYF

D: TRBD1
size: NA
J: TRBJ2-7
V: TRBV5-1
DNA: TGCGCCAGCAGACGGACAGGGAGCTACGAGCAGTACTTC
CDR3: CASRRTGSYEQYF

D: TRBD2
size: NA
J: TRBJ2-7
V: TRBV28
DNA: TGTGCCAGCAGCCTAGCGGGAGGCTCCTACGAGCAGTACTTC
CDR3: CASSLAGGSYEQYF

D: NA
size: NA
J: TRBJ1-1
V: TRBV6-5
DNA: TGTGCCAGCAGCCAAGACATGAACACTGAAGCTTTCTTT
CDR3: CASSQDMNTEAFF

D: TRBD2
size: once
J: TRBJ2-2
V: TRBV7-9
DNA: TGTGCCAGCAGCTTAGGCGGGAGGAACACCGGGGAGCTGTTTTTT
CDR3: CASSLGGRNTGELFF

D: NA
size: NA
J: TRBJ1-3
V: TRBV4-3
DNA: TGCGCCAGCAGTAAAGAGCGGGACTCTGGAAACACCATATATTTT
CDR3: CASSKERDSGNTIYF

D: NA
size: few
J: TRBJ1-4
V: TRBV6-5
DNA: TGTGCCAGCAGTGACCTCGGAAGAAAACTGTTTTTT
CDR3: CASSDLGRKLFF

D: NA
size: NA
J: TRBJ1-5
V: TRBV7-2
DNA: TGTGCCAGCAGCTTAGACGGGAGAGGAAATCAGCCCCAGCATTTT
CDR3: CASSLDGRGNQPQHF

D: NA
size: NA
J: TRBJ2-2
V: TRBV5-5
DNA: TGTGCCAGCAGCTTGGCTGGAACCTCCGGGGAGCTGTTTTTT
CDR3: CASSLAGTSGELFF

D: NA
size: NA
J: TRBJ2-1
V: TRBV5-6
DNA: TGTGCCAGCAGCTCGACCTCGCAGCAGTTCTTC
CDR3: CASSSTSQQFF

D: TRBD1
size: NA
J: TRBJ2-1
V: TRBV11-2
DNA: TGTGCCAGCACCTATGGGACAGGGGAGTACAATGAGCAGTTCTTC
CDR3: CASTYGTGEYNEQFF

D: NA
size: NA
J: TRBJ1-3
V: TRBV9
DNA: TGTGCCAGCACCGGGGGAAGCGGAAACACCATATATTTT
CDR3: CASTGGSGNTIYF

D: NA
size: once
J: TRBJ2-7
V: TRBV11-1
DNA: TGTGCCAGCAGCCGGACGGGGAATACCTACGAGCAGTACTTC
CDR3: CASSRTGNTYEQYF

D: NA
size: NA
J: TRBJ2-3
V: TRBV19
DNA: TGTGCCAGTAGTCTCTTGTTGAGCACAGATACGCAGTATTTT
CDR3: CASSLLLSTDTQYF

D: NA
size: NA
J: TRBJ2-3
V: TRBV9
DNA: TGTGCCAGCAGCGTAGGTATTCTAGCGACGGCAGATACGCAGTATTTT
CDR3: CASSVGILATADTQYF

D: NA
size: NA
J: TRBJ2-6
V: TRBV4-3
DNA: TGCGCCAGCAGCCAACAGTACTCTGGGGCCAACGTCCTGACTTTC
CDR3: CASSQQYSGANVLTF

D: NA
size: NA
J: TRBJ1-1
V: TRBV28
DNA: TGTGCCAGCGCCCTTACGAGTGAAGCTTTCTTT
CDR3: CASALTSEAFF

D: TRBD1
size: NA
J: TRBJ1-6
V: TRBV7-8
DNA: TGTGCCAGCAGCTTAATGGGACAGGCCTATAATTCACCCCTCCACTTT
CDR3: CASSLMGQAYNSPLHF

D: NA
size: NA
J: TRBJ2-3
V: TRBV5-1
DNA: TGCGCCAGCAGCTTGACGTTCGTTAGCACAGATACGCAGTATTTT
CDR3: CASSLTFVSTDTQYF

D: NA
size: NA
J: TRBJ1-5
V: TRBV28
DNA: TGTGCCAGCAGTTTATTCGATCAGCCCCAGCATTTT
CDR3: CASSLFDQPQHF

D: NA
size: NA
J: TRBJ2-1
V: TRBV30
DNA: TGTGCCTGGAGTACGAGCTACAATGAGCAGTTCTTC
CDR3: CAWSTSYNEQFF

D: NA
size: NA
J: TRBJ2-3
V: TRBV4-3
DNA: TGCGCCAGCAGCCAAGTGACAGCGGGTTACACCCGCACAGATACGCAGTATTTT
CDR3: CASSQVTAGYTRTDTQYF

D: TRBD2
size: NA
J: TRBJ2-1
V: TRBV7-8
DNA: TGTGCCAGCAGGGCACTAGCGGGAGTATATGAGCAGTTCTTC
CDR3: CASRALAGVYEQFF

D: TRBD2
size: NA
J: TRBJ2-7
V: TRBV7-8
DNA: TGTGCCAGCAGTTACCTTTCCGGGAGGCTCTCCTACGAGCAGTACTTC
CDR3: CASSYLSGRLSYEQYF

D: TRBD1
size: once
J: TRBJ1-2
V: TRBV28
DNA: TGTGCCAGCAGTTTATACACAGGGGGGAACTATGGCTACACCTTC
CDR3: CASSLYTGGNYGYTF

D: NA
size: NA
J: TRBJ1-1
V: TRBV5-4
DNA: TGTGCCAGCAGCAGCAGGGTGAGAGGCACTGAAGCTTTCTTT
CDR3: CASSSRVRGTEAFF

D: NA
size: NA
J: TRBJ2-5
V: TRBV7-3
DNA: TGTGCCAGCAGCTTAACCGGGACAACCCAAGAGACCCAGTACTTC
CDR3: CASSLTGTTQETQYF

D: NA
size: few
J: TRBJ1-1
V: TRBV4-1
DNA: TGCGCCAGCAGCCAGGCCCCCAAGGGGAACACTGAAGCTTTCTTT
CDR3: CASSQAPKGNTEAFF

D: TRBD2
size: NA
J: TRBJ2-7
V: TRBV7-9
DNA: TGTGCCAGCAGCCCCCGGAGACTAGCGGGAGGGGTCTACGAGCAGTACTTC
CDR3: CASSPRRLAGGVYEQYF

D: NA
size: NA
J: TRBJ2-7
V: TRBV28
DNA: TGTGCCAGCAGGTCTTTTGGGGAGCAGTACTTC
CDR3: CASRSFGEQYF